This T cell receptor (beta chain) was sequenced in a study of OX40 agonist ivuxolimab in advanced cancers. The wider study: Ivuxolimab, an antibody that agonizes OX40 (CD134), was administered to the patients. All patients had ivuxolimab intravenously every 2 weeks at 0.01 to 10 mg/kg. Whole-study results and caveats: Expanded clones were, on average, more numerous in CD8+ T cells than in CD4+. Expanded peripheral T cells had an undetermined antigen specificity.

Method: immunoSEQ multiplex PCR; TCRdb's copy keeps in-frame clones and lacks some. The sample lists 25,000 to 35,000 clones; around 85% were seen once. V was clipped by 6 bases and J by 1 base, with 12 bases between them. This CDR3 region has 14 residues. CDR1 is MNHNS and CDR2 is SASEGT in the germline V gene. In regard to this clone: Its matching antigen is unknown.

V usage is TRBV6-1 and J usage is TRBJ2-5; a weak D match, TRBD1 (6 bases). This receptor was identified in an adult with an advanced solid tumor such as melanoma, head and neck, liver or kidney cancer. The sample in question was CD4+ or CD8+ T cells sorted from blood, obtained in a trial of the OX40 agonist ivuxolimab. In DNA form, the CDR3 reads TGTGCCAGCAGAGTCAGGGGAACCCAAGAGACCCAGTACTTC. This encodes CASRVRGTQETQYF.